The subject of this entry is one T cell receptor (beta chain). Its target antigen remains unknown. Within one base of it there is no much larger clone, and no base qualities were kept. The donors were roughly 39 Caucasian individuals from Russia, aged 6 to 90 years, who were systemically healthy. Each donor gave 8.5 to 10 milliliters of peripheral blood, collected into EDTA-treated Vacutainer tubes. Ficoll-Paque density-gradient centrifugation was used to isolate PBMCs, with at least 6.5 million per sample. Trizol reagent was used to extract total RNA from PBMCs, with at least 5.5 micrograms per sample. Naive CD45RAhigh/CD27high T cell percentages were measured by flow cytometry on a PBMC aliquot from every donor. The data stem from a study of blood T cells in healthy people across ages (dated by TCRdb to between 2014 and 2017). In terms of the full investigation: In model experiments, template switching captured roughly one uniquely barcoded TCR beta cDNA molecule for every two T cells. To avoid experimental bias, donors of different ages were distributed randomly across sequencing lanes. Donors were grouped into four age groups: young (average roughly 15 years), middle-aged (39), aged (about 60) and long-lived (about 82). The study analyzed two additional independent replicas of 1 million unique cDNA reads from the same blood draw for two donors, one aged 18 to 30 and one aged 80 or older. Using deep sequencing normalized with unique cDNA molecular identifiers, the study measured how TCR beta repertoire diversity changes with age. What the study reported, not specific to this receptor: Estimates of total diversity based on one million sequenced T cells were regarded as lower bounds and as underestimates. Compared with the aged group, more naive CD4+ T cells, fewer expanded clones and increased TCR diversity were shown by the long-lived group, suggesting age selection. There was a strong correlation between observed TCR beta diversity and the percentage of naive T cells measured by flow cytometry. Observed TCR beta diversity per million T cells fell roughly linearly with age, and a significant reduction was already apparent by age roughly 41. Since profiling was done on bulk unsorted PBMCs, naive and antigen-experienced compartments could not be conclusively compared. Donor CMV infection status was unknown, potentially confounding age-related changes in expanded clonotypes.

CDR1 and CDR2 (SGHRS, YFSETQ) derive from the germline V gene. The CDR3, from cysteine to phenylalanine, totals 16 residues. CDR3 DNA is the only sequence kept; it has 48 bases, read in frame from the first base. Trimming removed 5 bases from V and 3 bases from J, leaving 15 bases between the germline ends. The library was prepared using 5' RACE. The sequencer listed for this sample is Illumina HiSeq 2500. A second roughly 7 to 11 cycle PCR used a sample-barcoded 5' primer and a J-beta primer mix. A template-switch 5' adaptor carrying 12 random nucleotides introduced a unique molecular identifier onto each TCR beta cDNA molecule. Each sample yielded at least 3 million CDR3-containing paired-end reads. First-strand cDNA synthesis was performed from all RNA using the Mint cDNA synthesis kit, with priming by a TRBC-specific oligonucleotide. Following uracil-DNA glycosylase treatment, all cDNA underwent a first 18-cycle PCR with the universal primers M1SS and BC2_uni_R. On the study's bioinformatics: For normalization, 1 million high-quality reads were randomly selected from each sample, with every read carrying a distinct molecular identifier. Instead of being binned into consensus sequences, reads that shared molecular identifiers were thrown out. MiTCR, run with a Q25 quality threshold and the strictest error-elimination algorithm, handled CDR3 identification, clonotype clustering and error correction. A nonparametric unseen species model with Euler transformation was used to estimate lower-bound total TCR beta diversity. TCRdb cleaned the public reads at Q25 with fastp, built clones with MiXCR and kept in-frame beta chains. Each record represents a unique CDR3 protein, reported with the most common genes and DNA among its rows. These V and J calls are TCRdb output, not the study's own analysis. Counted in this sample were hundreds of thousands of distinct CDR3 sequences; nearly 60% of them appeared once. Approximately 21% of the sample is in the top ten clones.

The rearrangement combines TRBV5-1 with TRBJ1-6, with no confidently assigned D gene. The receptor comes from a young man in good health. The specimen was blood. The base sequence is TGCGCCAGCAGATGGGGAACACGCTTCTATAATTCACCCCTCCACTTT. It translates to CASRWGTRFYNSPLHF. The full variable domain, with segments outside the CDR3 supplied by the reference TRBV5-1 and TRBJ1-6 proteins, appears as KAGVTQTPRYLIKTRGQQVTLSCSPISGHRSVSWYQQTPGQGLQFLFEYFSETQRNKGNFPGRFSGRQFSNSRSEMNVSTLELGDSALYLCASRWGTRFYNSPLHFGNGTRLTVT.